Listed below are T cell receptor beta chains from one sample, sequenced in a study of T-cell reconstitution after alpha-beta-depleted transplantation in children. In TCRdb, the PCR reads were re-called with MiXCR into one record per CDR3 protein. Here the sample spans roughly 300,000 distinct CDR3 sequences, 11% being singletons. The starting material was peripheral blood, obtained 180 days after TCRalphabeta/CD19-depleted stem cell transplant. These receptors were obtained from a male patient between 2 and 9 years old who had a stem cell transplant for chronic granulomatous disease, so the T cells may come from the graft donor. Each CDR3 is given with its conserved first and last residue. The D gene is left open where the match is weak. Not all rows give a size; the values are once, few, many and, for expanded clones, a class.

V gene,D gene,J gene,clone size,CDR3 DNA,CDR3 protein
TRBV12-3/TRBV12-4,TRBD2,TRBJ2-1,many,TGTGCCAGCAGCCCTACCGGGACTAGCTACGGCTACAATGAGCAGTTCTTC,CASSPTGTSYGYNEQFF
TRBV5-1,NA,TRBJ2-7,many,TGCGCCAGCAGCTTGGGTTCGGGACTCCCTTTGGAGCAGTACTTC,CASSLGSGLPLEQYF
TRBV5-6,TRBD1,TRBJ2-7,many,TGTGCCAGCAGCTTTAAGGGACAGGGAGACTACGAGCAGTACTTC,CASSFKGQGDYEQYF
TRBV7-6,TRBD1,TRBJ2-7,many,TGTGCCAGCAGCCGGACAGGGGGTGAGCAGTACTTC,CASSRTGGEQYF
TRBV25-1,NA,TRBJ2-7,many,TGTGCCAGCAGATCGGGGTTATCCTCGGGCGAGCAGTACTTC,CASRSGLSSGEQYF
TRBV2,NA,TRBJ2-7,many,TGTGCCAGCTGGTGGGCACGAGGGTCCCACACTTCCTACGAGCAGTACTTC,CASWWARGSHTSYEQYF
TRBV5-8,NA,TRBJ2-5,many,TGTGCCAGCAGCCTACCGGGACACACCGAGGAGACCCAGTACTTC,CASSLPGHTEETQYF
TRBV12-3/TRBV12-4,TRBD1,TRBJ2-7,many,TGTGCCAGCAGTTTTACAGGGGGAGAGCAGTACTTC,CASSFTGGEQYF
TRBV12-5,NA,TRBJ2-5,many,TGTGCTAGTGCGTTAGCAGTATCAGGAGAGACCCAGTACTTC,CASALAVSGETQYF
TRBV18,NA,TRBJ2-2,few,TGTGCCAGCTCACCACCATACCGTGGGCGGGACACCGGGGAGCTGTTTTTT,CASSPPYRGRDTGELFF
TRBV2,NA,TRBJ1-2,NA,TGTGCCAGCATACAAAGCAGTTATGGCTACACCTTC,CASIQSSYGYTF
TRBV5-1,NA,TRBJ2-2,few,TGCGCCAGCAGCTTGGTAGGATTATTGAACACCGGGGAGCTGTTTTTT,CASSLVGLLNTGELFF
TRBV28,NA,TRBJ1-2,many,TGTGCCAGCAGTTATCCAGACCGATCTTACTATGGCTACACCTTC,CASSYPDRSYYGYTF
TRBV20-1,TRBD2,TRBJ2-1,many,TGCAGTGCTAGAAAAGGGACTAGCGGGAGAGGATCCTACAATGAGCAGTTCTTC,CSARKGTSGRGSYNEQFF
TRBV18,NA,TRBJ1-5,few,TGTGCCAGCTCACCGAAAGACACCTCCGGGGAGTATCAGCCCCAGCATTTT,CASSPKDTSGEYQPQHF
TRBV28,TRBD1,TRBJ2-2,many,TGTGCCAGCAGTTTAGTCGACAGGGGCACCGGGGAGCTGTTTTTT,CASSLVDRGTGELFF
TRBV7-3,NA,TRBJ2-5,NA,TGTGCCAGCAGCCCTGGTGGACTGGTACAAGTGACCCAGTACTTC,CASSPGGLVQVTQYF
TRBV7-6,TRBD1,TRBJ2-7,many,TGTGCCAGCAGCTTCGGGACAGGTACCTACGAGCAGTACTTC,CASSFGTGTYEQYF
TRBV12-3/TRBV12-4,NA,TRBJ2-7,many,TGTGCCAGCAGTTTACCCCTCGGGAGCATCTACGAGCAGTACTTC,CASSLPLGSIYEQYF
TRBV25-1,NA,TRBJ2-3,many,TGTGCCAGCAGTGAGGGGTCCTTCGTCACAGATACGCAGTATTTT,CASSEGSFVTDTQYF
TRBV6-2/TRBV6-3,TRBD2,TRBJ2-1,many,TGTGCCAGCAGTTACTGGAAGCGGGGATCCTACAATGAGCAGTTCTTC,CASSYWKRGSYNEQFF
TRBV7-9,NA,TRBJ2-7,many,TGTGCCAGCAGCTTAGCAGAGGGGTTCATCGGGTCCTACGAGCAGTACTTC,CASSLAEGFIGSYEQYF